The 20 T cell receptor beta chains below all came from one sample that was sequenced in a study of beta chain features in type 1 diabetes. Broader study findings: Within each of all four CD4+ subsets, Type 1 diabetes patients had TCRB CDR3s that were moderately but significantly shorter.

No antigen is known for these receptors. TCRB transcripts that were expressed got sequenced, as all of the isolated RNA had been reverse transcribed. Clones were read by immunoSEQ multiplex PCR, and TCRdb kept only the in-frame ones, dropping some. The profile shows 150,000 or so clones, about 8.1% of them singletons. The sample consisted of central memory CD4+ T cells from blood. The receptors were sampled from a woman aged 18-29 years with type 1 diabetes.

This clone was detected ten times or more. The CDR3 sequence: CASSPSSGTPSTDTQYF. Written as DNA, the CDR3 is TGTGCCAGCAGCCCGTCCTCAGGGACTCCTAGCACAGATACGCAGTATTTT. This rearrangement joins TRBV14 to TRBJ2-3, with D possibly being TRBD2 (6 bases). CDR1 is SGHDN, CDR2 FVKESK, per germline. CDR3 length: 17 residues. V was cut by 4 bases and J by 0 bases, with 17 bases left in between.

The V call is TRBV7-2, the J call TRBJ1-4, with D maybe TRBD1 (6 bases). The CDR3 is made up of 12 amino acids. Trimming shortened V by 5 bases and J by 13 bases, and 14 bases separated the two germline ends. The germline CDR1 and CDR2 sequences are SGHTA and FQGNSA. CDR3 sequence: CASSQLGQSLFF. The DNA for the CDR3 is TGTGCCAGCAGCCAATTAGGACAGTCACTGTTTTTT.

The J gene is TRBJ1-1, the V gene TRBV27; D not certain. The CDR3 extends over 13 amino acids. Germline lookup yields CDR1 MNHEY and CDR2 SMNVEV (reference sequence). Trimming cost V 6 bases and J 6 bases, with 14 bases left between them. This CDR3 reads CASRLRGTAEAFF. CDR3 nucleotides: TGTGCCAGCAGGTTGCGGGGAACGGCTGAAGCTTTCTTT.

This rearrangement joins TRBV18 to TRBJ2-1; 10 nucleotides align to TRBD1. Losses at the gene ends were 3 bases for V and 5 bases for J; bases not matched to a gene: 13. The V gene's germline CDR1 is KGHSH and CDR2 LQKENI. The CDR3 contains 18 residues. The chain's CDR3 is CASSPQMPGTGVNNEQFF. Written as DNA, the CDR3 is TGTGCCAGCTCACCGCAAATGCCCGGGACAGGGGTTAACAATGAGCAGTTCTTC.

Regarding this clone: This same CDR3 is encoded by further DNA sequences in the sample. V usage is TRBV11-3 and J usage is TRBJ1-2, with D unresolved. Germline CDR1 reads SGHNT; CDR2 reads YENEEA. V was clipped by 5 bases and J by 4 bases, with 8 bases between them. The CDR3 has 12 residues. The CDR3 here is CASSRDIYGYTF. CDR3 DNA sequence: TGTGCCAGCAGCCGAGATATCTATGGCTACACCTTC.

This clone has just a few counts. V usage is TRBV7-9 and J usage is TRBJ2-7, with 9 bases aligning to TRBD1. The CDR3 is made up of 16 amino acids. The J segment lost 5 bases and the V segment lost 1 base, leaving 9 bases of the junction unmatched. Germline V CDR1 and CDR2: SEHNR, FQNEAQ (reference sequence). CDR3 DNA sequence: TGTGCCAGCAGCTTAGGTCTTGGACAGGGGTCCCACGAGCAGTACTTC. The encoded protein is CASSLGLGQGSHEQYF. Supplemented by reference TRBV7-9 and TRBJ2-7, the full variable domain reads DTGVSQNPRHKITKRGQNVTFRCDPISEHNRLYWYRQTLGQGPEFLTYFQNEAQLEKSRLLSDRFSAERPKGSFSTLEIQRTEQGDSAMYLCASSLGLGQGSHEQYFGPGTRLTVT.

The table lists this clone with a few counts. The same CDR3 arises from other DNA sequences in this sample as well. The chain couples TRBV18 to TRBJ2-5, with a possible D match to TRBD1 (6 bases). V shed 4 bases and J shed 4 bases, with 13 bases lying between them. The CDR3 is 14 residues long. Germline values: CDR1 KGHSH, CDR2 LQKENI. In DNA, the CDR3 is TGTGCCAGCTCACTGCAGGGGTTGGGAGAGACCCAGTACTTC. The encoded protein is CASSLQGLGETQYF. Full variable domain (remainder filled in from reference TRBV18 and TRBJ2-5): NAGVMQNPRHLVRRRGQEARLRCSPMKGHSHVYWYRQLPEEGLKFMVYLQKENIIDESGMPKERFSAEFPKEGPSILRIQQVVRGDSAAYFCASSLQGLGETQYFGPGTRLLVL.

The chain combines TRBV11-3 with TRBJ2-7, with a tentative D call TRBD2 (5 bases). Germline assignment: CDR1 SGHNT and CDR2 YENEEA. The CDR3 loop spans 14 amino acids. Trimming took 4 bases from V and 6 from J, leaving 16 bases between them. The CDR3 spells CASSSGPEVSEQYF. The CDR3 bases are TGTGCCAGCAGCTCCGGGCCGGAGGTTTCCGAGCAGTACTTC.

Only a few counts were recorded for this clone. The V gene is TRBV27, the J gene TRBJ2-4; TRBD1 is a possible D gene (6 bases). Germline CDR1 is MNHEY and CDR2 is SMNVEV (reference sequence). V gave up 5 bases and J gave up 1 base, with 18 bases separating them. The CDR3 sequence is 17 residues long. The CDR3 here is CASSRGGYRDAKNIQYF. The CDR3 DNA sequence: TGTGCCAGCAGTCGAGGGGGATACAGGGACGCCAAAAACATTCAGTACTTC.

A few counts support this clone. The genes are TRBV7-2 and TRBJ2-7; 12 bases map to TRBD2. V trimming: 10 bases; J trimming: 4 bases; junction bases outside the gene matches: 2. Germline V CDR1 and CDR2: SGHTA, FQGNSA. The CDR3 covers 12 residues. The CDR3 DNA is TGTGCCATCGGGACTAGCGGGTACGAGCAGTACTTC. It encodes CAIGTSGYEQYF.

V is TRBV4-3 and J is TRBJ1-1; possibly TRBD1 for D (5 bases). Germline V gives CDR1 LGHNA, CDR2 YSLEER. The V and J ends lost 8 bases and 4 bases respectively, with 23 bases between them. The CDR3 extends over 16 amino acids. The CDR3 loop reads CASQTSGRGESTEAFF. CDR3 DNA: TGCGCCAGCCAGACATCGGGGCGGGGCGAGAGCACTGAAGCTTTCTTT.

This clone turned up a few times. This chain joins TRBV15 and TRBJ2-7, with 8 bases fitting TRBD2. CDR1 is LNHNV and CDR2 is YYDKDF in the germline V gene (reference sequence). The CDR3 runs to 13 residues. Trimming at V came to 0 bases and at J to 10 bases, leaving 5 bases not matched to a gene. The CDR3 bases are TGTGCCACCAGCAGAGATTTCCGGGAGGGTCAGTACTTC. Residues: CATSRDFREGQYF.

CDR3 protein: CSVDGTSVGEQYF. CDR3 nucleotide sequence: TGCAGCGTGGATGGGACTAGCGTGGGAGAGCAGTACTTC. V is TRBV29-1 and J is TRBJ2-7; 10 bases fit TRBD2. Germline CDR1 SQVTM, CDR2 ANQGSEA. Trimming removed 6 bases from V and 7 bases from J; junction bases left unmatched: 9. There are 13 residues in the CDR3.

The rearrangement joins TRBV19 to TRBJ1-2, with D unclear. This CDR3 has 13 residues. Germline lookup yields CDR1 LNHDA and CDR2 SQIVND (reference sequence). Trimming took off 2 bases at V and 7 bases at J, with 11 bases between the two ends. The CDR3 DNA reads as TGTGCCAGTAGTATAAGTCAGTATGGTGGCTACACCTTC. This sequence encodes CASSISQYGGYTF. Full variable domain (missing parts from reference TRBV19 and TRBJ1-2): DGGITQSPKYLFRKEGQNVTLSCEQNLNHDAMYWYRQDPGQGLRLIYYSQIVNDFQKGDIAEGYSVSREKKESFPLTVTSAQKNPTAFYLCASSISQYGGYTFGSGTRLTVV.

The rearrangement links TRBV7-3 to TRBJ1-1; no reliable D call. The CDR3 extends over 13 amino acids. CDR1 is SGHTA and CDR2 is FQGTGA in the germline V gene. Trimming removed 5 bases from V and 1 base from J, with 8 bases in between. CDR3 nucleotide sequence: TGTGCCAGCAGCCCCACAGCGAACACTGAAGCTTTCTTT. It codes for CASSPTANTEAFF.

V usage is TRBV7-2 and J usage is TRBJ2-7; 7 bases line up with TRBD2. The V gene's germline CDR1 is SGHTA and CDR2 FQGNSA. The CDR3 has 15 amino acids. The V segment lost 2 bases and the J segment 3 bases; nucleotides outside the gene matches: 7. Here the CDR3 DNA reads TGTGCCAGCAGCTTACATGCGGGAGAGGGCTACGAGCAGTACTTC. Translating it yields CASSLHAGEGYEQYF.

The chain joins TRBV19 to TRBJ2-1; 11 positions agree with TRBD2. The CDR3 loop spans 18 amino acids. Germline loops: CDR1 LNHDA, CDR2 SQIVND (reference sequence). The junction had 5 bases not matched to a gene; V was cut back by 1 base and J by 0 bases. This CDR3 reads CASSIGLAGGNSYNEQFF. CDR3 DNA sequence: TGTGCCAGTAGTATAGGTCTAGCGGGAGGAAACTCCTACAATGAGCAGTTCTTC.

This clone was counted only a few times. In the same sample, other DNA sequences code for this CDR3. The chain recombines TRBV10-3 with TRBJ2-7, with a weak D call TRBD2 (6 bases). V lost 6 bases to trimming and J lost 4 bases, with 13 bases between them. Germline loops: CDR1 ENHRY, CDR2 SYGVKD. The CDR3 has 13 amino acids. CDR3 DNA: TGTGCCATCAGCGGGAGACAAGATTACGAGCAGTACTTC. This gives the protein CAISGRQDYEQYF.

This clone has just a few counts. The chain uses TRBV9 and TRBJ1-1; D is undetermined. V shed 0 bases and J shed 4 bases, with 10 bases lying between them. Per germline, CDR1 SGDLS and CDR2 YYNGEE. The CDR3 has 14 amino acids. CDR3 residues: CASSVGALGTEAFF. The DNA for the CDR3 is TGTGCCAGCAGCGTAGGGGCCCTTGGCACTGAAGCTTTCTTT.

V is TRBV4-1 and J is TRBJ2-3, with 11 bases aligning to TRBD2. Trimming at V came to 4 bases and at J to 6 bases, leaving 6 bases not matched to a gene. CDR1 MGHRA and CDR2 YSYEKL come from the germline V gene. The CDR3 extends over 15 amino acids. The CDR3 loop is CASSPLAGGPDTQYF. The CDR3 DNA reads as TGCGCCAGCAGCCCATTAGCGGGGGGGCCTGATACGCAGTATTTT.